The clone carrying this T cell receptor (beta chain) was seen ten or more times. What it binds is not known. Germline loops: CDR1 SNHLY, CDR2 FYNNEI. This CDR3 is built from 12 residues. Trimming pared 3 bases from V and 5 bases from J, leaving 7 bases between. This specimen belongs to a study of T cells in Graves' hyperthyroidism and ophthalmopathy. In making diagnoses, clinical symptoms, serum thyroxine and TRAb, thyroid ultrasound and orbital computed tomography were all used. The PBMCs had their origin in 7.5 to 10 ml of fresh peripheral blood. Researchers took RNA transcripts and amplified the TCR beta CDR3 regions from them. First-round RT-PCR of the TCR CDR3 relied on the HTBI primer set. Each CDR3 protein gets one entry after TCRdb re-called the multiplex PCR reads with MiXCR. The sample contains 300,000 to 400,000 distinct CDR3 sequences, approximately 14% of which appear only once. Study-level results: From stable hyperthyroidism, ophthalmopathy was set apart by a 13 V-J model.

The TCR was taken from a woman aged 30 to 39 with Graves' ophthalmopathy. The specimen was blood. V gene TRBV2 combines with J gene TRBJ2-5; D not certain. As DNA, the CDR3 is TGTGCCAGCAGTGAGGTGGTGGAGACCCAGTACTTC. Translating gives CASSEVVETQYF.